Listed below are T cell receptor beta chains from one sample, sequenced in a study of T cells in Graves' hyperthyroidism and ophthalmopathy. TCRdb processed the multiplex PCR reads anew with MiXCR; each CDR3 protein has one entry. In the table there are about 410,000 distinct CDR3 sequences, about 15% of which are singletons. What was sequenced was blood. The receptors stem from a man younger than 30 with Graves' ophthalmopathy. The CDR3 runs from the conserved cysteine through the conserved F or W. A D gene is named only where the DNA matches it firmly. A row's size may be missing; if present it is once, few, many or a size class.

V	J	size	D	DNA	CDR3
TRBV6-2/TRBV6-3	TRBJ1-2	few	.	TGTGCCAGCAGTTACGGGTACAGGGACGTCGGTGGCTACACCTTC	CASSYGYRDVGGYTF
TRBV18	TRBJ1-5	.	TRBD1	TGTGCCAGCTCACCACCGGACAGGGGGTTTAATCAGCCCCAGCATTTT	CASSPPDRGFNQPQHF
TRBV29-1	TRBJ2-7	many	.	TGCAGCGTTGGAGGGGGGGAGTACGAGCAGTACTTC	CSVGGGEYEQYF
TRBV19	TRBJ2-2	few	.	TGTGCCAGTAGTATTTGGGGAGATCTTGCCGGGGAGCTGTTTTTT	CASSIWGDLAGELFF
TRBV6-1	TRBJ2-1	.	TRBD2	TGTGCCAGCAGTGAAAGGACTAGCGGGAGCTACAATGAGCAGTTCTTC	CASSERTSGSYNEQFF
TRBV12-3/TRBV12-4	TRBJ2-7	many	.	TGTGCCAGCAGTTTCGTCGGGATTCGGGCCGAGCAGTACTTC	CASSFVGIRAEQYF
TRBV4-1	TRBJ1-2	few	.	TGCGCCAGCAGCCAAGTGGCACAAACTTTTTACACCTTC	CASSQVAQTFYTF
TRBV24-1	TRBJ2-2	.	.	TGTGCCACCAGTGCCCCCGGGGAGCTGTTTTTT	CATSAPGELFF
TRBV6-1	TRBJ1-6	many	TRBD1	TGTGCCAGCAGTGCCAGACAGGGGGCACCTTCACCCCTCCACTTT	CASSARQGAPSPLHF
TRBV2	TRBJ2-2	many	TRBD2	TGTGCCAGTATAGCGGGAGTGCGCACCGGGGAGCTGTTTTTT	CASIAGVRTGELFF
TRBV20-1	TRBJ2-1	many	TRBD2	TGCAGTGCGCCGACTAGCGGGGCCTACAATGAGCAGTTCTTC	CSAPTSGAYNEQFF
TRBV30	TRBJ2-7	many	.	TGTGCCTGGAGTTCGACTTCCTACGAGCAGTACTTC	CAWSSTSYEQYF
TRBV5-5	TRBJ2-7	many	.	TGTGCCAGCAGCTATGCGGATGCCTGGGAGCAGTACTTC	CASSYADAWEQYF
TRBV6-5	TRBJ2-7	.	TRBD2	TGTGCCAGCAGTTACACCGTTCACCTAGCGGGAGGGTGTTACGAGCAGTACTTC	CASSYTVHLAGGCYEQYF
TRBV6-1	TRBJ1-2	many	.	TGTGCCAGCAGGGATCCAGGGGAGGATGGCTACACCTTC	CASRDPGEDGYTF
TRBV9	TRBJ1-1	many	TRBD1	TGTGCCAGCGCGGGACAGGGACACACTGAAGCTTTCTTT	CASAGQGHTEAFF
TRBV5-1	TRBJ2-5	.	TRBD1	TGCGCCAGCAGCCAGGGGACAGGGGGCCAAGAGACCCAGTACTTC	CASSQGTGGQETQYF
TRBV20-1	TRBJ2-7	few	.	TGCAGTGCCTACTCCCCCTTAGAGCAGTACTTC	CSAYSPLEQYF
TRBV9	TRBJ1-1	.	.	TGTGCCAGCAGCGTAGTTAGGGCGGGGTCCACTGAAGCTTTCTTT	CASSVVRAGSTEAFF
TRBV10-3	TRBJ2-7	many	TRBD1	TGTGCCATCAGATCCACAGGGGGTGAGCAGTACTTC	CAIRSTGGEQYF
TRBV12-3/TRBV12-4	TRBJ1-5	few	.	TGTGCCAGCAGTTTAAACAGTTATAGCAATCAGCCCCAGCATTTT	CASSLNSYSNQPQHF
TRBV7-9	TRBJ1-2	many	.	TGTGCCAGCAGCTTGAGGGGAACTAACTATGGCTACACCTTC	CASSLRGTNYGYTF
TRBV5-1	TRBJ2-5	many	.	TGCGCCAGCAGCTTGCACAGGTCACAAGAGACCCAGTACTTC	CASSLHRSQETQYF
TRBV27	TRBJ1-1	few	.	TGTGCCAGCGGGGACACTATGAACACTGAAGCTTTCTTT	CASGDTMNTEAFF
TRBV27	TRBJ2-1	few	.	TGTGCCAGCAGTTTAAGTACTATCTTTAGGAATGAGCAGTTCTTC	CASSLSTIFRNEQFF
TRBV7-2	TRBJ1-1	many	TRBD1	TGTGCCAGCAGCGCAACAGGGGTAGGAACTGAAGCTTTCTTT	CASSATGVGTEAFF
TRBV11-3	TRBJ1-2	many	.	TGTGCCAGCAGCTTAAATACAGCTAACTATGGCTACACCTTC	CASSLNTANYGYTF
TRBV2	TRBJ1-3	many	.	TGTGCCAGCCAGGGCTCTGGAAACACCATATATTTT	CASQGSGNTIYF
TRBV6-1	TRBJ1-4	few	.	TGTGCCAGCAGTCGGGGCTTGGGCCCTAATGAAAAACTGTTTTTT	CASSRGLGPNEKLFF
TRBV3-1	TRBJ2-6	few	.	TGTGCCAGCAGCCAATGGTCCAGCTCTGGGGCCAACGTCCTGACTTTC	CASSQWSSSGANVLTF
TRBV6-1	TRBJ2-1	many	.	TGTGCCAGCAGTGAAGCGGGGTCTTTTGAGCAGTTCTTC	CASSEAGSFEQFF
TRBV7-2	TRBJ2-5	many	.	TGTGCCAGCAGCCGTTCCAGGGAGGAGACCCAGTACTTC	CASSRSREETQYF
TRBV12-3/TRBV12-4	TRBJ2-7	.	.	TGTGCCAGCAGTAGACAGGTTACCTACGAGCAGTACTTC	CASSRQVTYEQYF
TRBV4-1	TRBJ1-2	few	TRBD1	TGCGCCAGCAGCCAAGGGACAGGGGGGCTTGGCTACACCTTC	CASSQGTGGLGYTF
TRBV5-1	TRBJ2-1	few	.	TGCGCCAGCAGCTCGGAAAATCCCTCCTACAATGAGCAGTTCTTC	CASSSENPSYNEQFF
TRBV6-4	TRBJ1-4	few	.	TGTGCCAGCAGTGACGGATGGAATGAAAAACTGTTTTTT	CASSDGWNEKLFF
TRBV7-2	TRBJ2-6	many	TRBD1	TGTGCCAGCAGCTCACAGGGGGCCAAAATCTCTGGGGCCAACGTCCTGACTTTC	CASSSQGAKISGANVLTF
TRBV7-9	TRBJ2-7	many	.	TGTGCCAGCAGCTTAGTAAACGGCGAGCAGTACTTC	CASSLVNGEQYF
TRBV12-3/TRBV12-4	TRBJ1-4	many	.	TGTGCCAGCAGTCCTGGGGTGGCAACTAATGAAAAACTGTTTTTT	CASSPGVATNEKLFF
TRBV30	TRBJ1-1	many	.	TGTGCCCTCCTAAGGAGGCGCACTGAAGCTTTCTTT	CALLRRRTEAFF
TRBV12-3/TRBV12-4	TRBJ1-6	many	TRBD1	TGTGCCAGCAGATGGACAGGGAGTGATTCACCCCTCCACTTT	CASRWTGSDSPLHF
TRBV3-1	TRBJ2-3	many	TRBD2	TGTGCCAGCAGCCCCCCTAGCGGGAGTTGGTCAGATACGCAGTATTTT	CASSPPSGSWSDTQYF
TRBV20-1	TRBJ2-1	many	.	TGCAGTGCTAGAGAGTCTGTTTCCTACAATGAGCAGTTCTTC	CSARESVSYNEQFF
TRBV3-1	TRBJ1-1	.	.	TGTGCCAGCAGCCCAGCAGAAGGCACTGAAGCTTTCTTT	CASSPAEGTEAFF
TRBV27	TRBJ2-7	.	.	TGTGCCAGCAGAAGAGCCGGGGCCAACCGCTACTACGAGCAGTACTTC	CASRRAGANRYYEQYF